The 30 T cell receptor beta chains below come from one sample, sequenced in a study of cytomegalovirus exposure and HLA in healthy donors. PCR was performed using 60 Vbeta and 13 Jbeta primers. Data came from immunoSEQ multiplex PCR; TCRdb stores just in-frame clones and leaves some out. This table has some 100,000 clones, 60% to 75% appearing once. The source material was PBMCs. Receptor source: a man aged 50 to 59 in good health and CMV-seronegative.

The genes are TRBV7-3 and TRBJ2-3, with D hard to call. Germline loops: CDR1 SGHTA, CDR2 FQGTGA. The CDR3 is made up of 11 amino acids. With 6 bases removed from V and 3 bases from J, the gap between germline ends came to 4 bases. The CDR3 sequence is CASSVTDTQYF. In DNA form, the CDR3 reads TGTGCCAGCAGTGTAACAGATACGCAGTATTTT.

Written as DNA, the CDR3 is TGTGCCAGCTCTCCGACTAGCGGGTTTGGCTATGAGCAGTTCTTC. This codes for CASSPTSGFGYEQFF. The chain couples TRBV18 to TRBJ2-1; 10 nucleotides agree with TRBD2. CDR1 is KGHSH and CDR2 is LQKENI in the germline V gene. The V segment lost 6 bases and the J segment 8 bases; nucleotides outside the gene matches: 10. This CDR3 is 15 amino acids long.

The rearrangement uses TRBV28 and TRBJ2-7, with D maybe TRBD1 (6 bases). This CDR3 has 14 amino acids. In germline, CDR1 is MDHEN, CDR2 SYDVKM. V was trimmed by 2 bases and J by 2 bases, leaving 10 bases between them. The CDR3 region has the DNA TGTGCCAGCAGTTTAACCCGGGACACCTACGAGCAGTACTTC. This encodes CASSLTRDTYEQYF.

The rearrangement joins TRBV4-2 to TRBJ2-1; 10 bases agree with TRBD2. The length of the CDR3 is 15 residues. Trimming took 2 bases from V and 7 from J; bases not matched to a gene: 5. CDR1 is LGHNA and CDR2 is YNFKEQ in the germline V gene. The CDR3 is CASSQQSGRGNEQFF. DNA for the CDR3: TGTGCCAGCAGCCAACAAAGCGGGAGGGGGAATGAGCAGTTCTTC.

This clone appeared once. The chain recombines TRBV7-2 with TRBJ2-5, with a tentative D call TRBD2 (5 bases). This CDR3 is 15 amino acids long. Trimming took off 0 bases at V and 7 bases at J, with 15 bases between the two ends. Germline V gives CDR1 SGHTA, CDR2 FQGNSA. CDR3 in DNA: TGTGCCAGCAGCTTAGCGGGCCCCCCTGCGGGGACCCAGTACTTC. This gives the protein CASSLAGPPAGTQYF.

The chain links TRBV9 to TRBJ1-1, with 7 nucleotides matching TRBD1. CDR1 and CDR2 from the germline V gene are SGDLS and YYNGEE. With 4 bases clipped from V and 3 bases from J, the junction kept 6 bases outside the gene matches. This CDR3 has 14 amino acids. The CDR3 loop reads CASSFGTDYTEAFF. The CDR3 bases are TGTGCCAGCAGCTTCGGGACAGACTACACTGAAGCTTTCTTT.

V is TRBV6-6 and J is TRBJ2-1; D possibly corresponds to TRBD1 (5 bases). V lost 2 bases, J lost 6 bases, and 8 bases lay in between. There are 13 residues in the CDR3. Per germline, CDR1 MNHNY and CDR2 SVGAGI (reference sequence). CDR3 DNA sequence: TGTGCCAGCAGTTACAGACAGAGCAATGAGCAGTTCTTC. Its translation: CASSYRQSNEQFF.

The chain carries TRBV25-1 and TRBJ2-3, with TRBD1 matching 7 bases. J was trimmed by 5 bases and V by 5 bases; bases with no gene match: 10. CDR3 size: 15 residues. Germline CDR1 and CDR2: MGHDK and SYGVNS. The CDR3 nucleotides are TGTGCCAGCAGTCCCTCCGGGACAGCCTTAGATACGCAGTATTTT. Translating it yields CASSPSGTALDTQYF.

The J gene is TRBJ2-5, the V gene TRBV6-1, with TRBD2 matching over 12 bases. The last part of the DNA fits TRBJ2-7 better; the J call may be wrong. The V gene's germline CDR1 is MNHNS and CDR2 SASEGT. This CDR3 has 15 residues. CDR3 region: CASRTILAGGYEQYF. The CDR3 DNA is TGTGCCAGCAGGACCATACTAGCGGGGGGCTACGAGCAGTACTTC.

V usage is TRBV5-1 and J usage is TRBJ2-7; 7 nucleotides match TRBD1. V dropped 0 bases and J dropped 3; count of bases not matched to a gene: 6. CDR1 is SGHRS and CDR2 is YFSETQ in the germline V gene. The CDR3 runs to 15 residues. DNA of the CDR3: TGCGCCAGCAGCTTGGATCGGACAGGTGGCTACGAGCAGTACTTC. It encodes CASSLDRTGGYEQYF.

This chain uses TRBV2 with TRBJ1-5; 9 bases line up with TRBD1. J lost 7 bases, V lost 5 bases, and 3 bases had no gene match. Germline-derived CDR1 and CDR2 are SNHLY and FYNNEI. The CDR3 covers 13 residues. The CDR3 sequence: CASSWDRDQPQHF. The CDR3 nucleotides are TGTGCCAGCAGTTGGGACAGGGACCAGCCCCAGCATTTT.

V gene TRBV5-1 combines with J gene TRBJ2-3, with 9 bases lining up with TRBD1. Germline V gives CDR1 SGHRS, CDR2 YFSETQ. V gave up 3 bases and J gave up 4 bases; unmatched junction bases: 6. The CDR3 has 15 residues. The CDR3 DNA sequence: TGCGCCAGCAGCTCCTACAGGGGGCGTCCAGATACGCAGTATTTT. Its translation: CASSSYRGRPDTQYF.

The chain employs TRBV21-1 and TRBJ1-2. TRBV21-1 is a listed pseudogene. The CDR3 extends over 14 amino acids. Here the CDR3 reads CASSKGPRGPGYTF. CDR3 sequence (DNA): TGTGCCAGCAGCAAAGGTCCTCGAGGCCCTGGCTACACCTTC.

This clone was seen a single time. The V and J genes are TRBV5-8 and TRBJ2-5, with D tentatively TRBD2 (6 bases). This CDR3 spans 17 amino acids. The V end was cut by 0 bases, the J end by 8 bases, with 23 bases between. Germline V CDR1 and CDR2: SGHTS, YDEGEE. DNA of the CDR3: TGTGCCAGCAGCTTGGTCCCCGGGGGTAGCGGCACGGGAACCCAGTACTTC. It yields the protein CASSLVPGGSGTGTQYF.

This clone was seen a few times. The genes are TRBV7-9 and TRBJ1-1; D might be TRBD1 (6 bases). V shed 4 bases and J shed 1 base, with 10 bases lying between them. The length of the CDR3 is 14 residues. Looked up from germline, CDR1 is SEHNR and CDR2 is FQNEAQ (reference sequence). The CDR3 reads CASSSVTGNTEAFF. For the CDR3, the DNA is TGTGCCAGCAGCTCCGTGACAGGGAACACTGAAGCTTTCTTT.

This clone was seen a handful of times. The rearrangement links TRBV6-1 to TRBJ1-5; D is undetermined. With 6 bases removed from V and 0 bases from J, the gap between germline ends came to 12 bases. This CDR3 is 15 amino acids long. Looked up from germline, CDR1 is MNHNS and CDR2 is SASEGT. DNA of the CDR3: TGTGCCAGCAGACCGGGGAGTCATAGCAATCAGCCCCAGCATTTT. Translating it yields CASRPGSHSNQPQHF.

The chain combines TRBV6-5 with TRBJ1-5; 7 bases map to TRBD1. The CDR3 extends over 14 amino acids. The trim removed 5 bases at V and 4 bases at J, leaving 5 bases unmatched. The germline V gene encodes CDR1 MNHEY and CDR2 SVGAGI. The CDR3 DNA sequence: TGTGCCAGCAGTCGACAGACAGGGAATCAGCCCCAGCATTTT. As protein: CASSRQTGNQPQHF.

V and J are TRBV2 and TRBJ2-7, with TRBD1 identical over 7 bases. Trimming at V came to 5 bases and at J to 6 bases, leaving 7 bases not matched to a gene. The CDR3 contains 13 residues. CDR1 and CDR2 from the germline V gene are SNHLY and FYNNEI. The CDR3 bases are TGTGCCAGCAGTACCACAGGGGTGGGCGAGCAGTACTTC. Its translation is CASSTTGVGEQYF.

This clone was detected ten times or more. V and J are TRBV7-9 and TRBJ2-2; maybe TRBD1 (5 bases). Trimming shortened V by 1 base and J by 0 bases, and 6 bases separated the two germline ends. CDR1 and CDR2 (germline): SEHNR, FQNEAQ (reference sequence). CDR3 size: 15 residues. CDR3 in DNA: TGTGCCAGCAGCTTAGGACAGTCGAACACCGGGGAGCTGTTTTTT. This encodes CASSLGQSNTGELFF.

The V and J genes are TRBV7-2 and TRBJ2-3; D may be TRBD2 (5 bases). Trimming removed 4 bases at V and 11 bases at J, with 19 bases between. Germline values: CDR1 SGHTA, CDR2 FQGNSA. This CDR3 has 14 residues. The CDR3 nucleotides read TGTGCCAGCAGCTCATCCGGACTCGCGTATGTGCAGTATTTT. Translation: CASSSSGLAYVQYF.

The chain has TRBV19 and TRBJ2-7; 9 nucleotides match TRBD1. The ends lost 5 bases at V and 6 bases at J; junction bases unmatched: 11. The CDR3 contains 15 residues. Germline V lookup: CDR1 LNHDA, CDR2 SQIVND (reference sequence). The CDR3 DNA reads TGTGCCAGTAGTGCCACAGGGGGCAGAGCTCTCGAGCAGTACTTC. This encodes CASSATGGRALEQYF. The full variable domain, in which reference TRBV19 and TRBJ2-7 provide the parts outside the CDR3, is DGGITQSPKYLFRKEGQNVTLSCEQNLNHDAMYWYRQDPGQGLRLIYYSQIVNDFQKGDIAEGYSVSREKKESFPLTVTSAQKNPTAFYLCASSATGGRALEQYFGPGTRLTVT.

This clone was seen a handful of times. The chain carries TRBV4-1 and TRBJ1-1; D is possibly TRBD1 (5 bases). V lost 4 bases and J lost 5, with 14 bases in between. The CDR3 totals 14 residues. Germline assignment: CDR1 MGHRA and CDR2 YSYEKL. For the CDR3, the DNA is TGCGCCAGCAGCCCCTCCCCAGGGCCAACTGAAGCTTTCTTT. This encodes CASSPSPGPTEAFF.

The CDR3 DNA is TGTGCCACGCCACACAGAGAGCAGTACTTC. This sequence encodes CATPHREQYF. V usage is TRBV19 and J usage is TRBJ2-7, with unresolved D. CDR3 length: 10 residues. Trimming took 10 bases from V and 7 from J, leaving 11 bases between them. Germline loops: CDR1 LNHDA, CDR2 SQIVND (reference sequence).

The chain joins TRBV7-2 to TRBJ2-5; 9 bases align to TRBD1. V lost 7 bases, J lost 5 bases, and 8 bases stayed unmatched. Per the germline V gene, CDR1 is SGHTA and CDR2 is FQGNSA. The CDR3 covers 14 residues. The CDR3 region is CASTPGQGGETQYF. For the CDR3, the DNA is TGTGCCAGCACCCCGGGACAGGGTGGGGAGACCCAGTACTTC.

This clone was recorded only once. V is TRBV7-9 and J is TRBJ1-2, with a weak D call TRBD1 (5 bases). Germline loops: CDR1 SEHNR, CDR2 FQNEAQ (reference sequence). The CDR3 runs 12 residues. The ends were cut back, 5 bases at V and 4 bases at J, with 8 bases in the middle. CDR3 sequence (DNA): TGTGCCAGCAGCCTGACAGTCTATGGCTACACCTTC. As protein: CASSLTVYGYTF.

This clone was counted a single time. A read error may account for a junction end that differs from germline. Other DNA sequences in this specimen translate into the identical CDR3. The CDR3 DNA reads TGTGCCACCAGCAGAGCGCGGGGAGCCTACGAGCAATACTTC. Encoded protein: CATSRARGAYEQYF. The genes are TRBV15 and TRBJ2-7; tentative D call: TRBD2 (6 bases). The CDR3 totals 14 residues. The germline V gene encodes CDR1 LNHNV and CDR2 YYDKDF (reference sequence).

The V gene is TRBV9, the J gene TRBJ2-1; 8 bases match TRBD1. The CDR3 runs 17 residues. The germline V gene encodes CDR1 SGDLS and CDR2 YYNGEE. J gave up 4 bases and V 0 bases, and 9 bases lay outside the gene matches. The CDR3 bases are TGTGCCAGCAGCGTAGCTTTGAGACAGGGGAGTTACAATGAGCAGTTCTTC. Its protein is CASSVALRQGSYNEQFF.

V usage is TRBV11-2 and J usage is TRBJ1-1; no reliable D call. The CDR3 contains 15 residues. V was trimmed by 5 bases and J by 5 bases, leaving 18 bases between them. The germline gives CDR1 SGHAT, CDR2 FQNNGV. The CDR3 coding sequence is TGTGCCAGCAGCGGGCCCCCCTCCGGCTTAACTGAAGCTTTCTTT. Translating it yields CASSGPPSGLTEAFF.

The rearrangement links TRBV28 to TRBJ2-4; the match to TRBD2 covers 7 bases. Germline loops: CDR1 MDHEN, CDR2 SYDVKM. CDR3 length equals 14 residues. Trimming removed 5 bases from V and 3 bases from J; junction bases left unmatched: 4. CDR3 amino acids: CASSEPGGKNIQYF. CDR3 in DNA: TGTGCCAGCAGTGAGCCGGGAGGCAAAAACATTCAGTACTTC.

This clone was recorded once. The chain recombines TRBV30 with TRBJ1-1; D is unresolved. This CDR3 is 14 amino acids long. Germline CDR1 reads GTSNPN; CDR2 reads SVGIG (reference sequence). V shed 4 bases and J shed 6 bases, with 18 bases lying between them. The CDR3: CAWNRGAPPAEAFF. CDR3 DNA: TGTGCCTGGAACCGGGGAGCCCCACCCGCTGAAGCTTTCTTT.